The 16 T cell receptor beta chains reported below all come from one sample, sequenced in a study of blood T cells in healthy people across ages. A sample-barcoded 5' primer and a J-beta primer mix were used in a second PCR of roughly 6 to 11 cycles. TCRdb reprocessed the 5' RACE reads via MiXCR and lists one record per CDR3 protein. The sample includes roughly 1.9 million distinct CDR3 sequences, about 39% seen only once; the top ten take around 23%. Sequencing used blood. All receptors derive from a human donor in good health.

Written as DNA, the CDR3 is TGCGCCAGCAGCTTGCCGAGGGGGGGAGCTAACTATGGCTACACCTTC. It codes for CASSLPRGGANYGYTF. J is TRBJ1-2 and V is TRBV5-1; possible D gene TRBD1, 6 bases. The CDR3 extends over 16 amino acids. Deletions cut 1 base from V and 0 bases from J, with 13 bases between. Germline V gene sequence: CDR1 SGHRS, CDR2 YFSETQ.

The CDR3, as DNA: TGTGCCAGCAGTTACTCCCCACGTCGGGGGGCCGGGGGCTACACCTTC. Its translation is CASSYSPRRGAGGYTF. The chain links TRBV6-6 to TRBJ1-2, with D maybe TRBD1 (6 bases). Germline lookup yields CDR1 MNHNY and CDR2 SVGAGI (reference sequence). V lost 0 bases and J 8 bases, leaving 19 bases between the germline ends. The CDR3 loop spans 16 amino acids.

V gene TRBV6-2 or TRBV6-3 combines with J gene TRBJ2-7; 9 bases align to TRBD2. Germline CDR1 MNHEY, CDR2 SVGEGT. The CDR3 contains 13 residues. Germline trimming cut 8 bases from V and 1 base from J; bases unmatched to any gene: 3. In nucleotides, the CDR3 is TGTGCCAGCCAGCGGGGGGCTTCCTACGAGCAGTACTTC. This translates into CASQRGASYEQYF.

In this sample, this clonotype turned up many times. V gene TRBV18 combines with J gene TRBJ1-2; D remains ambiguous. CDR1 and CDR2 (germline): KGHSH, LQKENI. The V end lost 0 bases, the J end lost 5 bases, and 13 bases lay between the germline ends. CDR3 length equals 15 residues. This CDR3 is CASSPPGGLNYGYTF. DNA of the CDR3: TGTGCCAGCTCACCACCGGGAGGTTTAAATTATGGCTACACCTTC.

This rearrangement joins TRBV20-1 to TRBJ2-5, with 8 nucleotides matching TRBD2. The DNA end is a closer match to TRBJ2-7, so the J assignment may be wrong. The CDR3 consists of 13 residues. Germline V lookup: CDR1 DFQATT, CDR2 SNEGSKA (reference sequence). The CDR3 DNA follows: TGCAGTGCAACCGGGACTAGTAGTGTCGAGCAGTACTTC. Translation gives CSATGTSSVEQYF.

A note on this clonotype: A read error is possible here, since a much larger clone lies one base away. This chain connects TRBV5-1 to TRBJ2-7; D gene unclear. The germline V gene encodes CDR1 SGHRS and CDR2 YFSETQ. V was pared by 4 bases and J by 0 bases, with 8 bases between. The CDR3 has 13 residues. The DNA for the CDR3 is TGCGCCAGCAGCACGGACGACTCCTACGAGCAGTACTTC. It codes for CASSTDDSYEQYF. Together with reference TRBV5-1 and TRBJ2-7, the CDR3 gives the full variable domain: KAGVTQTPRYLIKTRGQQVTLSCSPISGHRSVSWYQQTPGQGLQFLFEYFSETQRNKGNFPGRFSGRQFSNSRSEMNVSTLELGDSALYLCASSTDDSYEQYFGPGTRLTVT.

J is TRBJ2-1 and V is TRBV7-9; TRBD2 matches at 9 bases. Germline CDR1 reads SEHNR; CDR2 reads FQNEAQ (reference sequence). The trim removed 5 bases at V and 2 bases at J, leaving 16 bases unmatched. The CDR3 loop spans 19 amino acids. The DNA of the CDR3 is TGTGCCAGCAGCCCCGTGACGTTTAGCGGGGGCAAAGCCTACAATGAGCAGTTCTTC. Translated, it gives CASSPVTFSGGKAYNEQFF.

The chain is built from TRBV14 and TRBJ1-2; D is uncertain. CDR1 and CDR2 from the germline V gene are SGHDN and FVKESK. This CDR3 spans 17 amino acids. V lost 0 bases and J lost 8, with 22 bases in between. The CDR3 here is CASSQDPQSVVSGGYTF. CDR3 nucleotides: TGTGCCAGCAGCCAAGATCCCCAGAGTGTGGTGTCGGGAGGCTACACCTTC.

The chain employs TRBV7-3 and TRBJ2-3; TRBD2 aligns across 8 bases. J gave up 3 bases and V 3 bases, and 5 bases lay outside the gene matches. Germline-derived CDR1 and CDR2 are SGHTA and FQGTGA. This CDR3 is 15 amino acids long. This CDR3 is CASSFWGTSTDTQYF. The DNA for the CDR3 is TGTGCCAGCAGCTTTTGGGGGACTAGTACAGATACGCAGTATTTT.

J is TRBJ1-1 and V is TRBV12-3 or TRBV12-4; unclear D gene. This CDR3 is built from 14 residues. Trimming cost V 4 bases and J 7 bases, with 16 bases left between them. The CDR3 coding sequence is TGTGCCAGCAGTTCTGATTTTTTGGGTGGTGAAGCTTTCTTT. This encodes CASSSDFLGGEAFF.

This chain links TRBV28 with TRBJ2-1; TRBD2 might be the D (5 bases). CDR3 size: 15 residues. The V gene's germline CDR1 is MDHEN and CDR2 SYDVKM. Trimming took off 5 bases at V and 2 bases at J, with 13 bases between the two ends. The CDR3 loop is CASSGSSKPYNEQFF. The CDR3 DNA reads TGTGCCAGCAGTGGATCTAGCAAACCCTACAATGAGCAGTTCTTC. Full variable domain (rest looked up from reference TRBV28 and TRBJ2-1): DVKVTQSSRYLVKRTGEKVFLECVQDMDHENMFWYRQDPGLGLRLIYFSYDVKMKEKGDIPEGYSVSREKKERFSLILESASTNQTSMYLCASSGSSKPYNEQFFGPGTRLTVL.

V is TRBV12-5 and J is TRBJ2-1; 8 bases match TRBD1. Germline-derived CDR1 and CDR2 are LGHNT and FRNRAP. J was trimmed by 5 bases and V by 3 bases; bases with no gene match: 3. There are 14 residues in the CDR3. The CDR3 region has the DNA TGTGCTAGTGGTTTTGACAGGGGTCACAATGAGCAGTTCTTC. It yields the protein CASGFDRGHNEQFF. Based on the CDR3 plus reference TRBV12-5 and TRBJ2-1, the full variable domain is DARVTQTPRHKVTEMGQEVTMRCQPILGHNTVFWYRQTMMQGLELLAYFRNRAPLDDSGMPKDRFSAEMPDATLATLKIQPSEPRDSAVYFCASGFDRGHNEQFFGPGTRLTVL.

J is TRBJ2-3 and V is TRBV9; a weak D match, TRBD1 (5 bases). Germline V gives CDR1 SGDLS, CDR2 YYNGEE. V was pared by 3 bases and J by 0 bases, with 14 bases between. The CDR3 sequence is 16 residues long. CDR3 loop: CASSDLRDFSTDTQYF. The CDR3 DNA reads TGTGCCAGCAGCGACCTCAGGGATTTTAGCACAGATACGCAGTATTTT.

The rearrangement joins TRBV20-1 to TRBJ2-4; D possibly matches TRBD1 or TRBD2 (5 bases each). The V and J ends lost 0 bases and 4 bases respectively, with 13 bases between them. From germline, CDR1 is DFQATT and CDR2 SNEGSKA (reference sequence). The CDR3 spans 15 residues. In DNA form, the CDR3 reads TGCAGTGCTAGAGATAGGGGACGAGCAAAAAACATTCAGTACTTC. Translating it yields CSARDRGRAKNIQYF.

CDR3 coding DNA: TGCGCCAGCAGCCCCCTTTATAGTAGCGCCAACATTCAGTACTTC. Amino acid sequence: CASSPLYSSANIQYF. This chain links TRBV4-1 with TRBJ2-4; a possible D gene is TRBD2 (5 bases). V dropped 4 bases and J dropped 7 bases, with 17 bases sitting between them. Per the germline V gene, CDR1 is MGHRA and CDR2 is YSYEKL. This CDR3 is built from 15 residues.

This clonotype has only a few counts. This chain links TRBV3-1 with TRBJ2-5; D gene ambiguous. The J call is doubtful: the DNA matches TRBJ2-7 better. Germline V gene sequence: CDR1 LGHDT, CDR2 YNNKEL (reference sequence). The CDR3 totals 13 residues. The CDR3 DNA reads TGTGCCAGCAGCCAAGATAACGCCGGCGAGCAGTACTTC. Translation: CASSQDNAGEQYF.